This T cell receptor beta chain was documented in a study of cytotoxic CD8 clonotypes in ibrutinib-treated CLL. Assay: immunoSEQ multiplex PCR; the TCRdb copy retains only in-frame clones and omits some. The sample holds approximately 150,000 clones, around nine tenths seen once. Points on this clone: Its antigen is still unknown.

General study results and limits: Patients showed higher baseline clonality than age-matched healthy donors, and it tracked circulating CD8+ T-cell counts.

CDR1 and CDR2 (germline): SGHTA, FQGNSA. Deletions cut 4 bases from V and 0 bases from J, with 13 bases between. The CDR3 is 15 amino acids. The TCR originated in a human donor with chronic lymphocytic leukemia. The material sequenced was PBMCs, taken at disease progression, from a patient treated with ibrutinib. The V call is TRBV7-2, the J call TRBJ2-7; D could derive from TRBD1 or TRBD2 (5 bases each). CDR3 sequence reads: CASSSQGAASYEQYF. CDR3 DNA: TGTGCCAGCAGCTCCCAGGGAGCGGCCTCCTACGAGCAGTACTTC.